This passage covers 8 T cell receptor beta chains from one sample sequenced in a study of vaccination effects on CD4 cells after COVID-19. Using viral peptide pools, the ViraFEST assay grew out antigen-specific CD4+ T cells prior to sequencing. Researchers isolated CD4+ T cells once approximately eleven days of culture had elapsed. Subjects were given two BNT162b2 or mRNA-1273 vaccine doses. Profiling relied on immunoSEQ multiplex PCR, and the TCRdb table lists in-frame clones only, not all of them. The profile shows about 32,000 clones, 72% of them singletons. No antigen has been identified for these receptors. The sample consisted of CD4+ T cells from PBMCs cultured with HCoV-229E spike peptides, taken after COVID-19 vaccination. These TCRs come from a human donor who received a COVID-19 vaccine.

The CDR3 reads CASSETGGWNEQFF. CDR3 bases: TGTGCCAGCAGCGAGACAGGGGGCTGGAATGAGCAGTTCTTC. V gene TRBV6-5 combines with J gene TRBJ2-1, with TRBD1 identical over 10 bases. Germline CDR1 reads MNHEY; CDR2 reads SVGAGI. After removal of 6 bases from V and 7 bases from J, the junction contained 6 bases not matched to a gene. This CDR3 has 14 amino acids.

This clone was seen a single time. The genes are TRBV20-1 and TRBJ2-7; perhaps TRBD1 as D (5 bases). The ends were cut back, 1 base at V and 5 bases at J, with 6 bases in the middle. Germline CDR1 is DFQATT and CDR2 is SNEGSKA (reference sequence). CDR3 size: 11 residues. DNA of the CDR3: TGCAGTGCTAGAGCAGGGCACGAGCAGTACTTC. Translating gives CSARAGHEQYF.

The rearrangement links TRBV5-4 to TRBJ2-6; D unclear. V was pared by 1 base and J by 2 bases, with 4 bases between. Germline V gives CDR1 SGHNT, CDR2 YYREEE (reference sequence). The CDR3 totals 14 residues. CDR3 coding DNA: TGTGCCAGCAGCTTGTTTGCTGGGGCCAACGTCCTGACTTTC. Its translation is CASSLFAGANVLTF. The full variable domain, rest sourced from reference TRBV5-4 and TRBJ2-6, is ETGVTQSPTHLIKTRGQQVTLRCSSQSGHNTVSWYQQALGQGPQFIFQYYREEENGRGNFPPRFSGLQFPNYSSELNVNALELDDSALYLCASSLFAGANVLTFGAGSRLTVL.

This chain joins TRBV9 and TRBJ2-1; D call uncertain. Germline values: CDR1 SGDLS, CDR2 YYNGEE. V was pared by 3 bases and J by 6 bases, with 4 bases between. The CDR3 totals 11 residues. The chain's CDR3 is CASSAFNEQFF. The CDR3 DNA reads as TGTGCCAGCAGCGCCTTCAATGAGCAGTTCTTC. The full variable domain, with the rest looked up from reference TRBV9 and TRBJ2-1, is DSGVTQTPKHLITATGQRVTLRCSPRSGDLSVYWYQQSLDQGLQFLIQYYNGEERAKGNILERFSAQQFPDLHSELNLSSLELGDSALYFCASSAFNEQFFGPGTRLTVL.

J is TRBJ1-2 and V is TRBV11-2; D is undetermined. The V end lost 5 bases, the J end lost 2 bases, and 9 bases lay between the germline ends. CDR1 is SGHAT and CDR2 is FQNNGV in the germline V gene. The CDR3 loop spans 13 amino acids. CDR3: CASSHGKNYGYTF. CDR3 DNA sequence: TGTGCCAGCAGCCATGGGAAAAACTATGGCTACACCTTC.

This chain uses TRBV5-1 with TRBJ2-1; the match to TRBD2 covers 9 bases. V shed 4 bases and J 5 bases; nucleotides not matched to a gene: 10. This CDR3 spans 16 amino acids. Looked up from germline, CDR1 is SGHRS and CDR2 is YFSETQ. The CDR3 protein is CASSGSLAGLHNEQFF. The CDR3 DNA reads TGCGCCAGCAGCGGTTCGCTAGCGGGACTACACAATGAGCAGTTCTTC.

This clone was seen only a few times. The gene calls are TRBV7-2 and TRBJ2-5, with 8 nucleotides matching TRBD2. After removal of 4 bases from V and 4 bases from J, the junction contained 5 bases not matched to a gene. The CDR3 consists of 14 residues. Germline V lookup: CDR1 SGHTA, CDR2 FQGNSA. CDR3 DNA: TGTGCCAGCAGCTCCGGGGGGGCGGGAGAGACCCAGTACTTC. It encodes CASSSGGAGETQYF.

This clone has just one count. The chain combines TRBV25-1 with TRBJ2-5; 12 nucleotides line up with TRBD1. CDR3 length: 15 residues. V lost 4 bases to trimming and J lost 4 bases; unmatched junction nucleotides: 4. CDR1 is MGHDK and CDR2 is SYGVNS in the germline V gene. CDR3 nucleotide sequence: TGTGCCAGCAGTGGGCCGGGACAGGGGGCAGAGACCCAGTACTTC. Translation: CASSGPGQGAETQYF.